Given below is one T cell receptor (beta chain) in context. The CDR3 spans 11 residues. Trimming stripped 9 bases from V and 3 bases from J, with 6 bases between. Germline V CDR1 and CDR2: SNHLY, FYNNEI. TCRdb processed the 5' RACE reads anew with MiXCR; each CDR3 protein has one entry. This repertoire shows a few hundred thousand distinct CDR3 sequences, approximately 24% found once; its top ten account for 2.9%. This sample is drawn from a study of identical twins. These records were also assigned to another study, of T cells expressing NK-cell markers.

This clonotype was obtained from a woman aged 18 to 35 in good health. The sequenced sample was CD4+ T cells sorted from blood. The chain combines TRBV2 with TRBJ2-1, with D unresolved. In DNA form, the CDR3 reads TGTGCCAGTGTCTTCTACAATGAGCAGTTCTTC. Encoded protein: CASVFYNEQFF.